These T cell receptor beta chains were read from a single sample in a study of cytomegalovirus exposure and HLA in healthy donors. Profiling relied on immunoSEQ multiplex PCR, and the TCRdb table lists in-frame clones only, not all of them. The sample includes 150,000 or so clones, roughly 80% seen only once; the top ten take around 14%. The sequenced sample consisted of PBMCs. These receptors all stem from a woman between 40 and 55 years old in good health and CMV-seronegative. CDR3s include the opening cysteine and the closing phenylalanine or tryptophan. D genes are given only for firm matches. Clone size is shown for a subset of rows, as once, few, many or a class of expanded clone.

CDR3: CASSLSGWGEAFF
DNA: TGTGCCAGCAGCTTATCAGGGTGGGGTGAAGCTTTCTTT
J: TRBJ1-1
size: -
D: -
V: TRBV11-2

CDR3: CASSEGTSGSSYEQYF
DNA: TGCGCCAGCAGCGAAGGGACTAGCGGGAGCTCCTACGAGCAGTACTTC
J: TRBJ2-7
size: -
D: TRBD2
V: TRBV5-1

CDR3: CASTPPGFYEQYF
DNA: TGTGCCAGCACCCCGCCGGGGTTCTACGAGCAGTACTTC
J: TRBJ2-7
size: -
D: -
V: TRBV7-9

CDR3: CASSRGTSSLKTQYF
DNA: TGCGCCAGCAGCCGCGGGACTAGCAGTCTGAAGACCCAGTACTTC
J: TRBJ2-5
size: -
D: TRBD2
V: TRBV5-1

CDR3: CASSHSRGQPQHF
DNA: TGTGCCAGCAGTCACTCCAGGGGACAGCCCCAGCATTTT
J: TRBJ1-5
size: -
D: -
V: TRBV4-2

CDR3: CATSRRGMNTGELFF
DNA: TGTGCCACCAGCAGACGGGGGATGAACACCGGGGAGCTGTTTTTT
J: TRBJ2-2
size: -
D: -
V: TRBV15

CDR3: CATVSGRLYNEQFF
DNA: TGTGCCACCGTTAGCGGGAGACTCTACAATGAGCAGTTCTTC
J: TRBJ2-1
size: once
D: TRBD2
V: TRBV5-8

CDR3: CASSPGGVGETQYF
DNA: TGTGCCAGCAGCCCAGGCGGGGTGGGAGAGACCCAGTACTTC
J: TRBJ2-5
size: -
D: -
V: TRBV5-4

CDR3: CASSTDRVETQYF
DNA: TGTGCCAGCAGCACGGACAGGGTTGAGACCCAGTACTTC
J: TRBJ2-5
size: -
D: TRBD1
V: TRBV7-6

CDR3: CAWSRAFSGGADTQYF
DNA: TGTGCCTGGAGTAGGGCCTTCAGCGGGGGCGCGGATACGCAGTATTTT
J: TRBJ2-3
size: -
D: TRBD2
V: TRBV30

CDR3: CASIGTGGYEQYF
DNA: TGTGCCAGCATCGGGACAGGGGGTTACGAGCAGTACTTC
J: TRBJ2-7
size: -
D: TRBD1
V: TRBV25-1

CDR3: CASSFSSGNTIYF
DNA: TGTGCCAGCAGTTTCTCTTCTGGAAACACCATATATTTT
J: TRBJ1-3
size: -
D: -
V: TRBV27

CDR3: CASSILAGAWYGYTF
DNA: TGTGCCAGTAGTATATTGGCAGGGGCATGGTATGGCTACACCTTC
J: TRBJ1-2
size: once
D: -
V: TRBV19

CDR3: CASSMGTSGYTDTQYF
DNA: TGTGCCAGCAGCATGGGGACTAGCGGCTACACAGATACGCAGTATTTT
J: TRBJ2-3
size: few
D: TRBD2
V: TRBV9

CDR3: CASSLNTGVTEAFF
DNA: TGTGCCAGCAGCTTAAACACAGGGGTAACTGAAGCTTTCTTT
J: TRBJ1-1
size: -
D: TRBD1
V: TRBV7-6

CDR3: CASSTTGQEYEQYF
DNA: TGTGCCAGCAGCACGACAGGGCAGGAGTACGAGCAGTACTTC
J: TRBJ2-7
size: once
D: TRBD1
V: TRBV6-6

CDR3: CASRYRDRGSQPQHF
DNA: TGTGCCAGCAGGTACCGGGACAGGGGGTCTCAGCCCCAGCATTTT
J: TRBJ1-5
size: -
D: TRBD1
V: TRBV28

CDR3: CATNRARRTEAFF
DNA: TGTGCCACGAACAGGGCAAGAAGGACTGAAGCTTTCTTT
J: TRBJ1-1
size: once
D: -
V: TRBV11-2

CDR3: CASSILATGVHEQFF
DNA: TGTGCCAGTAGTATTTTGGCGACAGGGGTCCATGAGCAGTTCTTC
J: TRBJ2-1
size: many
D: TRBD1
V: TRBV19

CDR3: CASSLGAGNNSPLHF
DNA: TGTGCCAGCAGCTTAGGGGCGGGGAATAATTCACCCCTCCACTTT
J: TRBJ1-6
size: -
D: -
V: TRBV7-2

CDR3: CSVGVAGVGEQYF
DNA: TGCAGCGTTGGGGTAGCGGGAGTTGGTGAGCAGTACTTC
J: TRBJ2-7
size: few
D: TRBD2
V: TRBV29-1

CDR3: CATSSSKGLAGPGVSQYF
DNA: TGTGCCACCAGCAGTTCGAAGGGACTAGCGGGGCCCGGTGTCAGTCAGTACTTC
J: TRBJ2-4
size: -
D: TRBD2
V: TRBV15

CDR3: CAISPMGGATGYTF
DNA: TGTGCCATCAGTCCTATGGGAGGGGCGACTGGCTACACCTTC
J: TRBJ1-2
size: -
D: -
V: TRBV10-3

CDR3: CASSLRGGQGWSLGELFF
DNA: TGTGCCAGCAGCTTAAGAGGAGGGCAGGGATGGAGTTTAGGGGAGCTGTTTTTT
J: TRBJ2-2
size: -
D: -
V: TRBV11-2

CDR3: CASSVQGLAGGLGVDTQYF
DNA: TGTGCCAGCAGCGTCCAGGGACTAGCGGGGGGCCTGGGGGTGGATACGCAGTATTTT
J: TRBJ2-3
size: -
D: TRBD2
V: TRBV9

CDR3: CASSLVGYEQFF
DNA: TGTGCCAGCAGCTTAGTCGGGTATGAGCAGTTCTTC
J: TRBJ2-1
size: few
D: -
V: TRBV7-2

CDR3: CASSNKRGLYNEQFF
DNA: TGTGCCAGCAGCAATAAGCGGGGTCTCTACAATGAGCAGTTCTTC
J: TRBJ2-1
size: -
D: TRBD2
V: TRBV6-1

CDR3: CSSSQPTDNLNYEQYF
DNA: TGTTCCAGCAGCCAACCTACAGACAATTTAAACTACGAGCAGTACTTC
J: TRBJ2-7
size: -
D: -
V: TRBV7-9

CDR3: CASSIGLAETDTQYF
DNA: TGTGCCAGTAGTATAGGACTAGCGGAGACAGATACGCAGTATTTT
J: TRBJ2-3
size: -
D: TRBD2
V: TRBV19

CDR3: CASRSGTSGLNTGELFF
DNA: TGTGCCAGCAGGTCCGGGACTAGCGGGCTGAACACCGGGGAGCTGTTTTTT
J: TRBJ2-2
size: -
D: TRBD2
V: TRBV5-4

CDR3: CASSSGTENQPQHF
DNA: TGTGCTAGCAGCTCCGGGACAGAAAATCAGCCCCAGCATTTT
J: TRBJ1-5
size: -
D: TRBD1
V: TRBV7-7

CDR3: CASSHSGNPQYNEQFF
DNA: TGCGCCAGCAGCCACTCAGGCAACCCCCAGTACAATGAGCAGTTCTTC
J: TRBJ2-1
size: once
D: -
V: TRBV4-1

CDR3: CASRDTGSYEQYF
DNA: TGTGCCAGCAGGGACACAGGGTCCTACGAGCAGTACTTC
J: TRBJ2-7
size: -
D: -
V: TRBV6-5

CDR3: CASSFRSGTTDTQYF
DNA: TGTGCCAGCAGTTTTCGCAGCGGTACCACAGATACGCAGTATTTT
J: TRBJ2-3
size: -
D: -
V: TRBV7-3

CDR3: CASSNFAATNEKLFF
DNA: TGTGCCAGCAGTAACTTCGCCGCAACTAATGAAAAACTGTTTTTT
J: TRBJ1-4
size: -
D: -
V: TRBV2

CDR3: CASSLAQGRGTGELFF
DNA: TGCGCCAGCAGCTTGGCTCAGGGGAGAGGAACCGGGGAGCTGTTTTTT
J: TRBJ2-2
size: -
D: -
V: TRBV5-1

CDR3: CASSKEGRMSTDTQYF
DNA: TGTGCCAGCAGCAAAGAGGGGAGGATGTCCACAGATACGCAGTATTTT
J: TRBJ2-3
size: few
D: -
V: TRBV9

CDR3: CASSIEGAGGPYYNEAFF
DNA: TGTGCCAGTAGTATAGAAGGGGCGGGGGGTCCTTACTATAATGAAGCTTTCTTT
J: TRBJ1-1
size: -
D: -
V: TRBV19

CDR3: CSVELSGRMGTDTQYF
DNA: TGCAGCGTTGAATTGAGCGGGAGGATGGGCACAGATACGCAGTATTTT
J: TRBJ2-3
size: -
D: TRBD2
V: TRBV29-1

CDR3: CASSQRGTGASGANVLTF
DNA: TGCGCCAGCAGCCAACGCGGGACAGGGGCCTCTGGGGCCAACGTCCTGACTTTC
J: TRBJ2-6
size: -
D: TRBD1
V: TRBV4-3

CDR3: CAISSGTKNQPQHF
DNA: TGTGCCATCAGCTCCGGGACAAAGAATCAGCCCCAGCATTTT
J: TRBJ1-5
size: -
D: -
V: TRBV10-3

CDR3: CASRTYRLSYEQYF
DNA: TGTGCCAGCAGAACATACAGGTTATCCTACGAGCAGTACTTC
J: TRBJ2-7
size: -
D: -
V: TRBV25-1

CDR3: CASSSRAGGSIEQFF
DNA: TGTGCCAGCAGCTCCCGAGCGGGGGGCTCTATTGAGCAGTTCTTC
J: TRBJ2-1
size: -
D: TRBD2
V: TRBV7-3

CDR3: CASSDSRRNYEQYF
DNA: TGTGCCAGCAGTGACTCGCGACGGAACTACGAGCAGTACTTC
J: TRBJ2-7
size: -
D: -
V: TRBV6-4

CDR3: CASIQGREINNEQFF
DNA: TGTGCCAGCATCCAGGGCAGAGAAATAAACAATGAGCAGTTCTTC
J: TRBJ2-1
size: -
D: -
V: TRBV6-6

CDR3: CASSYYSGGTYEQYF
DNA: TGTGCCAGCAGTTACTACAGCGGGGGTACCTACGAGCAGTACTTC
J: TRBJ2-7
size: -
D: TRBD2
V: TRBV6-5

CDR3: CASSEVDGQGPNGYTF
DNA: TGTGCCAGCAGTGAAGTGGATGGACAGGGGCCCAATGGCTACACCTTC
J: TRBJ1-2
size: few
D: TRBD1
V: TRBV6-1

CDR3: CASSGESGGAYEQYF
DNA: TGCGCCAGCAGCGGGGAAAGCGGGGGGGCCTACGAGCAGTACTTC
J: TRBJ2-7
size: -
D: TRBD2
V: TRBV5-1

CDR3: CASSAPRGGADTGELFF
DNA: TGTGCCAGCAGCGCCCCGCGCGGGGGGGCCGACACCGGGGAGCTGTTTTTT
J: TRBJ2-2
size: -
D: TRBD2
V: TRBV9

CDR3: CASSLDNQDRNTGELFF
DNA: TGTGCCAGCAGCTTGGATAACCAGGATAGAAACACCGGGGAGCTGTTTTTT
J: TRBJ2-2
size: -
D: -
V: TRBV5-4

CDR3: CASSPPITGTGIEKLFF
DNA: TGTGCCAGCAGTCCCCCTATCACCGGGACAGGGATTGAAAAACTGTTTTTT
J: TRBJ1-4
size: -
D: TRBD1
V: TRBV28

CDR3: CAISEAQGGDNEQFF
DNA: TGTGCCATCAGTGAAGCGCAGGGAGGTGACAATGAGCAGTTCTTC
J: TRBJ2-1
size: -
D: -
V: TRBV10-3

CDR3: CASSKPGFAGNTIYF
DNA: TGTGCCAGCAGCAAACCAGGGTTTGCGGGAAACACCATATATTTT
J: TRBJ1-3
size: -
D: -
V: TRBV7-9

CDR3: CASSWWQFYGYTF
DNA: TGTGCCAGCAGTTGGTGGCAGTTCTATGGCTACACCTTC
J: TRBJ1-2
size: -
D: -
V: TRBV6-5

CDR3: CASRGGGNYEQYF
DNA: TGTGCCAGCAGAGGGGGAGGGAATTACGAGCAGTACTTC
J: TRBJ2-7
size: once
D: -
V: TRBV6-5

CDR3: CASIQGNTEAFF
DNA: TGTGCCAGCATCCAGGGGAACACTGAAGCTTTCTTT
J: TRBJ1-1
size: once
D: -
V: TRBV13

CDR3: CASSGTENYGYTF
DNA: TGTGCCAGCAGCGGGACAGAAAACTATGGCTACACCTTC
J: TRBJ1-2
size: -
D: TRBD1
V: TRBV6-1

CDR3: CASSLVRGQGARNEQYF
DNA: TGTGCCAGCAGCTTAGTACGGGGGCAGGGGGCAAGGAACGAGCAGTACTTC
J: TRBJ2-7
size: -
D: TRBD1
V: TRBV11-3

CDR3: CSAYGGEQFF
DNA: TGCAGTGCTTACGGGGGTGAGCAGTTCTTC
J: TRBJ2-1
size: few
D: -
V: TRBV20-1

CDR3: CARRTGTRTLGHTDTQYF
DNA: TGTGCCAGGAGGACCGGGACTAGAACCCTTGGACACACAGATACGCAGTATTTT
J: TRBJ2-3
size: few
D: TRBD2
V: TRBV7-6